This TCR beta chain was captured by sequencing in a study of control samples from healthy donors and cancer patients. Assay used: immunoSEQ multiplex PCR; TCRdb lists only in-frame clones, some missing. The sample contains about 160,000 clones, roughly 93% of which appear only once. J was trimmed by 7 bases and V by 1 base; bases with no gene match: 8. CDR1 is SGHTS, CDR2 YDEGEE, per germline. The length of the CDR3 is 14 residues. This sequence was found in a woman aged 60-75 years in good health. Sequencing was carried out using blood. The chain recombines TRBV5-8 with TRBJ2-7; 7 bases align to TRBD1. CDR3 DNA: TGTGCCAGCAGCTTGATGGGGACAGCCTGGGAGCAGTACTTC. It codes for CASSLMGTAWEQYF.